This is a list of T cell receptor beta chains from one sample in a study of shared clonotypes between healthy human individuals. TCRdb keeps only in-frame clones here, not all; method: immunoSEQ multiplex PCR. There are under 1 million clones in the sample; about 96% occur only once, and about 0.25% lies in the top ten. The sequencing input was naive CD8+ T cells sorted from blood. Receptor source: a man aged 30-40 years in good health. Each CDR3 is given with its conserved first and last residue. D genes are given only for firm matches. Part of the rows lack a size; the others show once, few, many or a class for expanded clones.

J: TRBJ1-1; D: TRBD1; size: few; V: TRBV7-8; CDR3: CASSSGQGSEAFF; DNA: TGTGCCAGCAGCTCCGGACAGGGTAGTGAAGCTTTCTTT
J: TRBJ2-7; D: TRBD2; size: -; V: TRBV5-4; CDR3: CASSPGTSFTYEQYF; DNA: TGTGCCAGCAGCCCCGGGACTAGCTTTACCTACGAGCAGTACTTC
J: TRBJ2-7; D: TRBD1; size: -; V: TRBV27; CDR3: CASSFLPTGGDEQYF; DNA: TGTGCCAGCAGTTTCCTCCCGACAGGGGGAGACGAGCAGTACTTC
J: TRBJ2-3; D: TRBD2; size: -; V: TRBV10-3; CDR3: CAISDGLADTQYF; DNA: TGTGCCATCAGTGATGGACTAGCTGATACGCAGTATTTT
J: TRBJ2-7; D: TRBD2; size: -; V: TRBV5-1; CDR3: CASSSGTSASYEQYF; DNA: TGCGCCAGCAGCTCCGGGACTAGCGCGTCCTACGAGCAGTACTTC
J: TRBJ2-7; D: -; size: -; V: TRBV15; CDR3: CATALGGSYEQYF; DNA: TGTGCCACCGCGCTGGGGGGCTCCTACGAGCAGTACTTC
J: TRBJ1-1; D: -; size: -; V: TRBV13; CDR3: CASSLRGGRGIETEAFF; DNA: TGTGCCAGCAGCTTAAGGGGGGGAAGAGGAATTGAGACTGAAGCTTTCTTT
J: TRBJ2-7; D: -; size: -; V: TRBV27; CDR3: CASNNVYEQYF; DNA: TGTGCCAGCAACAATGTCTACGAGCAGTACTTC
J: TRBJ2-3; D: -; size: -; V: TRBV9; CDR3: CASSVAGDLDTQYF; DNA: TGTGCCAGCAGCGTGGCAGGGGATTTGGATACGCAGTATTTT
J: TRBJ2-1; D: -; size: -; V: TRBV11-2; CDR3: CASSLDPGQGYYNEQFF; DNA: TGTGCCAGCAGCTTAGATCCCGGTCAGGGATACTACAATGAGCAGTTCTTC
J: TRBJ2-2; D: TRBD1; size: -; V: TRBV25-1; CDR3: CASSDYYWDRANTGELFF; DNA: TGTGCCAGCAGTGATTACTACTGGGACAGGGCGAACACCGGGGAGCTGTTTTTT
J: TRBJ1-2; D: -; size: -; V: TRBV7-9; CDR3: CASSPPGRIYGYTF; DNA: TGTGCCAGCAGCCCTCCCGGGCGGATCTATGGCTACACCTTC
J: TRBJ2-5; D: TRBD1; size: -; V: TRBV28; CDR3: CASSLWTDRRDREETQYF; DNA: TGTGCCAGCAGTTTATGGACGGACCGGAGGGACAGGGAGGAGACCCAGTACTTC
J: TRBJ2-1; D: -; size: -; V: TRBV4-3; CDR3: CASSQERASYNEQFF; DNA: TGCGCCAGCAGCCAAGAACGGGCCTCCTACAATGAGCAGTTCTTC
J: TRBJ2-3; D: -; size: -; V: TRBV29-1; CDR3: CSVGRNGVSTDTQYF; DNA: TGCAGCGTTGGGCGCAATGGGGTTAGCACAGATACGCAGTATTTT
J: TRBJ1-5; D: -; size: -; V: TRBV10-2; CDR3: CASTQGSNQPQHF; DNA: TGCGCCAGCACTCAGGGTAGCAATCAGCCCCAGCATTTT
J: TRBJ2-7; D: TRBD2; size: once; V: TRBV7-9; CDR3: CASSSGLAGVHSYEQYF; DNA: TGTGCCAGCAGCTCCGGACTAGCGGGAGTTCACTCCTACGAGCAGTACTTC
J: TRBJ2-2; D: -; size: -; V: TRBV25-1; CDR3: CASESVGGELFF; DNA: TGTGCCAGCGAAAGTGTGGGGGGGGAGCTGTTTTTT
J: TRBJ2-5; D: -; size: -; V: TRBV7-9; CDR3: CASSLGQETQYF; DNA: TGTGCCAGCAGCTTGGGGCAAGAGACCCAGTACTTC
J: TRBJ1-5; D: -; size: -; V: TRBV2; CDR3: CASSEAGDRFNQPQHF; DNA: TGTGCCAGCAGTGAAGCGGGCGACAGATTTAATCAGCCCCAGCATTTT
J: TRBJ2-7; D: TRBD2; size: -; V: TRBV28; CDR3: CASSFFTTSSHYEQYF; DNA: TGTGCCAGCAGTTTCTTCACGACTAGCTCTCACTACGAGCAGTACTTC
J: TRBJ2-3; D: -; size: -; V: TRBV25-1; CDR3: CASAPGTDTQYF; DNA: TGTGCCAGCGCCCCCGGTACAGATACGCAGTATTTT
J: TRBJ2-1; D: TRBD2; size: -; V: TRBV27; CDR3: CASSFGLAGINEQFF; DNA: TGTGCCAGCAGTTTCGGGCTAGCGGGAATCAATGAGCAGTTCTTC
J: TRBJ1-3; D: -; size: -; V: TRBV2; CDR3: CALLGGAGGNTIYF; DNA: TGTGCCCTCCTGGGCGGGGCAGGAGGAAACACCATATATTTT
J: TRBJ2-7; D: TRBD1; size: -; V: TRBV7-9; CDR3: CASSRGTGPNYEQYF; DNA: TGTGCCAGCAGCCGCGGGACAGGACCGAACTACGAGCAGTACTTC
J: TRBJ2-1; D: -; size: -; V: TRBV5-1; CDR3: CASEDGYNEQFF; DNA: TGCGCCAGCGAGGATGGCTACAATGAGCAGTTCTTC
J: TRBJ2-7; D: TRBD2; size: -; V: TRBV15; CDR3: CATSRDPSLAGAYEQYF; DNA: TGTGCCACCAGCAGAGATCCAAGTCTAGCGGGAGCCTACGAGCAGTACTTC
J: TRBJ2-1; D: TRBD1; size: -; V: TRBV13; CDR3: CASSKTGGANNEQFF; DNA: TGTGCCAGCAGCAAAACAGGGGGCGCCAACAATGAGCAGTTCTTC
J: TRBJ2-1; D: -; size: few; V: TRBV4-3; CDR3: CASSQDAGTLEGEQFF; DNA: TGCGCCAGCAGCCAAGATGCGGGGACCCTAGAGGGTGAGCAGTTCTTC
J: TRBJ1-1; D: TRBD1; size: once; V: TRBV5-1; CDR3: CASSLAGGRSEAFF; DNA: TGCGCCAGCAGCTTGGCAGGGGGCCGTTCTGAAGCTTTCTTT
J: TRBJ2-1; D: -; size: once; V: TRBV29-1; CDR3: CSAKDGLSLNEQFF; DNA: TGCAGCGCTAAAGACGGGTTGAGCCTCAATGAGCAGTTCTTC
J: TRBJ2-7; D: -; size: -; V: TRBV29-1; CDR3: CSVTDGSSYEQYF; DNA: TGCAGCGTTACGGACGGCAGCTCCTACGAGCAGTACTTC
J: TRBJ1-2; D: -; size: -; V: TRBV7-9; CDR3: CASSLDATDYGYTF; DNA: TGTGCCAGCAGCTTAGACGCGACGGACTATGGCTACACCTTC
J: TRBJ2-7; D: TRBD2; size: -; V: TRBV28; CDR3: CASSVRELSYEQYF; DNA: TGTGCCAGCAGTGTGCGGGAGCTGTCCTACGAGCAGTACTTC
J: TRBJ2-6; D: -; size: -; V: TRBV4-3; CDR3: CASSQAGTTGANVLTF; DNA: TGCGCCAGCAGCCAAGCCGGGACGACTGGGGCCAACGTCCTGACTTTC
J: TRBJ1-1; D: -; size: -; V: TRBV7-9; CDR3: CASSLGVGLNTEAFF; DNA: TGTGCCAGCAGCTTAGGTGTAGGACTGAACACTGAAGCTTTCTTT
J: TRBJ2-1; D: TRBD2; size: -; V: TRBV4-1; CDR3: CASSEEGELAGIEQFF; DNA: TGCGCCAGCAGCGAAGAGGGTGAGCTAGCGGGAATAGAGCAGTTCTTC
J: TRBJ2-2; D: -; size: -; V: TRBV7-9; CDR3: CASSPTDPPVNTGELFF; DNA: TGTGCCAGCAGCCCGACCGATCCTCCGGTGAACACCGGGGAGCTGTTTTTT
J: TRBJ2-3; D: TRBD1; size: -; V: TRBV7-6; CDR3: CASSSQGALGDTQYF; DNA: TGTGCCAGCAGCTCACAGGGGGCTCTGGGAGATACGCAGTATTTT
J: TRBJ1-2; D: -; size: -; V: TRBV19; CDR3: CASSEIRAGNYGYTF; DNA: TGTGCCAGTAGTGAAATCCGAGCGGGGAACTATGGCTACACCTTC
J: TRBJ1-1; D: -; size: -; V: TRBV14; CDR3: CATYCENTEAFF; DNA: TGTGCCACTTACTGCGAGAACACTGAAGCTTTCTTT
J: TRBJ1-2; D: TRBD1; size: -; V: TRBV6-5; CDR3: CASTYSGTGENYGYTF; DNA: TGTGCCAGCACCTACTCGGGGACAGGGGAAAACTATGGCTACACCTTC
J: TRBJ2-7; D: -; size: -; V: TRBV7-9; CDR3: CASSPPDRPEQYF; DNA: TGTGCCAGCAGCCCCCCAGACAGGCCCGAGCAGTACTTC
J: TRBJ2-7; D: TRBD1; size: -; V: TRBV29-1; CDR3: CSVEDPDRFYEQYF; DNA: TGCAGCGTTGAAGACCCGGACAGGTTCTACGAGCAGTACTTC
J: TRBJ2-1; D: TRBD1; size: -; V: TRBV7-9; CDR3: CASSHPGQGYNEQFF; DNA: TGTGCCAGCAGCCACCCGGGACAGGGGTACAATGAGCAGTTCTTC
J: TRBJ2-2; D: -; size: -; V: TRBV4-1; CDR3: CASSQDIPGELFF; DNA: TGCGCCAGCAGCCAAGATATCCCCGGGGAGCTGTTTTTT
J: TRBJ2-5; D: -; size: -; V: TRBV7-9; CDR3: CASSLASAGEETQYF; DNA: TGTGCCAGCAGCTTAGCTAGCGCAGGAGAAGAGACCCAGTACTTC
J: TRBJ2-4; D: TRBD2; size: -; V: TRBV28; CDR3: CASSPPGGSDIQYF; DNA: TGTGCCAGCAGTCCCCCCGGGGGGAGTGACATTCAGTACTTC